The sequence of this T cell receptor beta chain was determined in a study of shared clonotypes between healthy human individuals. The CDR3 spans 15 residues. The germline gives CDR1 SGHVS, CDR2 FNYEAQ. The V and J ends lost 6 bases and 1 base respectively, with 15 bases between them. The protocol was immunoSEQ multiplex PCR, while the TCRdb copy is restricted to in-frame clones and leaves out a portion. The data contain 1,500,000 or so clones, roughly 96% of them seen just once; the ten biggest clones take up roughly 1.2%. The sequence derives from a man under 40 in good health. The sequenced material came from naive CD4+ T cells sorted from blood. Subset of the sample: CD45RA+ positively selected. V and J are TRBV7-6 and TRBJ1-1, with TRBD1 as a possible D gene (6 bases). The CDR3 region is CASRNAGTTNTEAFF. CDR3 nucleotide sequence: TGTGCCAGCAGGAACGCCGGGACAACGAACACTGAAGCTTTCTTT.